Presented here are 18 T cell receptor beta chains from one specimen sequenced in a study of T cell responses to AZD1222 COVID-19 vaccine. Some clones are missing from TCRdb's copy, which holds only in-frame ones; the method was immunoSEQ multiplex PCR. The data contain 65,000 to 100,000 clones, less than 95% of them singletons. Sequenced here: peripheral blood, sampled 28 days after the second AZD1222 dose. These receptors were taken from an adult who received the AZD1222 COVID-19 vaccine.

In DNA, the CDR3 is TGTGCCAGTAGTAACCGGGACTTCCTGCGGCACTATGGCTACACCTTC. This translates into CASSNRDFLRHYGYTF. The chain combines TRBV19 with TRBJ1-2; D may be TRBD1 (5 bases). V was cut by 4 bases and J by 3 bases, with 18 bases left in between. The CDR3 covers 16 residues. CDR1 and CDR2 (germline): LNHDA, SQIVND (reference sequence).

The chain employs TRBV18 and TRBJ1-1; TRBD1 might be the D (6 bases). Between the trimmed V and J ends, which lost 3 bases and 8 bases, there was a span of 13 bases. This CDR3 has 13 amino acids. CDR1 is KGHSH and CDR2 is LQKENI in the germline V gene. In DNA form, the CDR3 reads TGTGCCAGCTCACCTAACGGCGGGACAGAAGCTTTCTTT. Translating it yields CASSPNGGTEAFF.

The chain has TRBV27 and TRBJ2-7; D might be TRBD2 (5 bases). The CDR3 is 14 amino acids. Germline V lookup: CDR1 MNHEY, CDR2 SMNVEV (reference sequence). Trimming took off 4 bases at V and 0 bases at J, with 10 bases between the two ends. DNA for the CDR3: TGTGCCAGCAGTTACGCGGGTTTCTCCTACGAGCAGTACTTC. Amino acid sequence: CASSYAGFSYEQYF.

The genes are TRBV2 and TRBJ2-3; 9 bases align to TRBD2. This CDR3 is 14 amino acids long. V was clipped by 11 bases and J by 1 base; unmatched bases: 7. Looked up from germline, CDR1 is SNHLY and CDR2 is FYNNEI. The CDR3 region is CAAGLARRTDTQYF. CDR3 nucleotide sequence: TGTGCCGCAGGACTAGCGCGCCGCACAGATACGCAGTATTTT.

V usage is TRBV3-1 (or the pseudogene TRBV3-2) and J usage is TRBJ1-5, with D possibly matching TRBD1 (6 bases). The V end lost 4 bases, the J end lost 3 bases, and 13 bases lay between the germline ends. This CDR3 contains 15 residues. Per the germline V gene, CDR1 is LGHDT and CDR2 is YNNKEL (reference sequence). The CDR3, as DNA: TGTGCCAGCAGCCCGAACACAGGGATCAATCAGCCCCAGCATTTT. This codes for CASSPNTGINQPQHF.

The V call is TRBV18, the J call TRBJ2-4, with D possibly matching TRBD2 (5 bases). The CDR3 sequence is 17 residues long. Germline lookup yields CDR1 KGHSH and CDR2 LQKENI. V dropped 2 bases and J dropped 2 bases, with 16 bases sitting between them. CDR3 region: CASSPFGVRLSKNIQYF. CDR3 DNA: TGTGCCAGCTCACCATTCGGGGTGCGCCTATCCAAAAACATTCAGTACTTC. Complete variable domain (other parts from reference TRBV18 and TRBJ2-4): NAGVMQNPRHLVRRRGQEARLRCSPMKGHSHVYWYRQLPEEGLKFMVYLQKENIIDESGMPKERFSAEFPKEGPSILRIQQVVRGDSAAYFCASSPFGVRLSKNIQYFGAGTRLSVL.

The V gene is TRBV19, the J gene TRBJ1-2; unclear D gene. The CDR3 length is 14 residues. Trimming took 4 bases from V and 5 from J, leaving 14 bases between them. CDR1 and CDR2 (germline): LNHDA, SQIVND (reference sequence). CDR3 sequence (DNA): TGTGCCAGTAGTAGCTACACAATGGGGTATGGCTACACCTTC. Translated: CASSSYTMGYGYTF.

The J gene is TRBJ1-1, the V gene TRBV27, with 8 bases lining up with TRBD1. Germline-derived CDR1 and CDR2 are MNHEY and SMNVEV (reference sequence). J was trimmed by 1 base and V by 7 bases; bases with no gene match: 11. CDR3 size: 16 residues. CDR3: CASTLTRDRKNTEAFF. As DNA, the CDR3 is TGTGCCAGCACCCTGACCCGGGACAGGAAGAACACTGAAGCTTTCTTT.

This chain connects TRBV13 to TRBJ1-2, with 9 positions matching TRBD1. In germline, CDR1 is PRHDT, CDR2 FYEKMQ (reference sequence). The CDR3 sequence is 15 residues long. Losses at the gene ends were 5 bases for V and 6 bases for J; bases not matched to a gene: 10. The CDR3 coding sequence is TGTGCCAGCAGCCACAGGGGGCCGGGAACAGATGGCTACACCTTC. This encodes CASSHRGPGTDGYTF.

CDR3 DNA sequence: TGTGCCAGCAGCAACCCCGGACAGGGTCTTACTTCACCCCTCCACTTT. Translating gives CASSNPGQGLTSPLHF. V is TRBV27 and J is TRBJ1-6; TRBD1 matches 8 bases. CDR1 is MNHEY, CDR2 SMNVEV, per germline (reference sequence). With 6 bases clipped from V and 9 bases from J, the junction kept 13 bases outside the gene matches. The CDR3 has 16 residues.

The chain uses TRBV5-1 and TRBJ2-1; 13 bases are a match to TRBD2. The V segment lost 3 bases and the J segment 6 bases; nucleotides outside the gene matches: 0. The germline V gene has CDR1 SGHRS and CDR2 YFSETQ. CDR3 size: 14 residues. Written as DNA, the CDR3 is TGCGCCAGCAGCTGGACTAGCGGGAGCAATGAGCAGTTCTTC. This translates into CASSWTSGSNEQFF.

V usage is TRBV7-8 and J usage is TRBJ2-2; a weak D match, TRBD2 (6 bases). The germline gives CDR1 SGHVS, CDR2 FQNEAQ. Between the trimmed V and J ends, which lost 5 bases and 1 base, there was a span of 14 bases. The CDR3 spans 16 residues. CDR3 loop: CASSPLGGVNTGELFF. The CDR3 DNA reads TGTGCCAGCAGCCCCCTTGGAGGGGTGAACACCGGGGAGCTGTTTTTT.

The J gene is TRBJ1-1, the V gene TRBV3-1 (or the pseudogene TRBV3-2); the match to TRBD1 covers 7 bases. There are 14 residues in the CDR3. The germline V gene encodes CDR1 LGHDT and CDR2 YNNKEL (reference sequence). V was clipped by 0 bases and J by 6 bases; unmatched bases: 4. CDR3 DNA sequence: TGTGCCAGCAGCCAAGATCCCGACAGGGCTGAAGCTTTCTTT. As protein: CASSQDPDRAEAFF.

V and J are TRBV12-3 or TRBV12-4 and TRBJ2-7; D call uncertain. This CDR3 contains 12 residues. Trimming removed 6 bases from V and 3 bases from J, with 9 bases in between. The CDR3 loop reads CASSDLYYEQYF. CDR3 in DNA: TGTGCCAGCAGCGACCTTTACTACGAGCAGTACTTC.

The J gene is TRBJ2-3, the V gene TRBV18; maybe TRBD2 (6 bases). The ends were cut back, 3 bases at V and 3 bases at J, with 22 bases in the middle. Germline V gene sequence: CDR1 KGHSH, CDR2 LQKENI. There are 18 residues in the CDR3. The CDR3 DNA is TGTGCCAGCTCACCTTGGCCCACGGCGGGGAAGGCGACAGATACGCAGTATTTT. This sequence encodes CASSPWPTAGKATDTQYF.

This clone was counted between two and nine times. The rearrangement links TRBV21-1 to TRBJ1-1; the D call in the table, TRBD1, was not verified against the DNA. TRBV21-1 is a pseudogene locus. The CDR3 is 16 amino acids. The chain's CDR3 is CASSSIWTALNTEAFF. The CDR3 DNA reads as TGTGCCAGCAGCTCCATCTGGACAGCATTGAACACTGAAGCTTTCTTT.

The V gene is TRBV7-2, the J gene TRBJ2-7; tentative D call: TRBD2 (5 bases). The CDR3 is 16 amino acids. V lost 2 bases to trimming and J lost 6 bases, with 20 bases between them. Germline values: CDR1 SGHTA, CDR2 FQGNSA. The CDR3 sequence is CASSLRSLGLASEQYF. Here the CDR3 DNA reads TGTGCCAGCAGCTTAAGAAGCTTGGGCCTAGCAAGCGAGCAGTACTTC.

The J gene is TRBJ2-1, the V gene TRBV19; 8 bases agree with TRBD2. CDR3 length equals 16 residues. With 3 bases clipped from V and 5 bases from J, the junction kept 9 bases outside the gene matches. Germline CDR1 LNHDA, CDR2 SQIVND (reference sequence). CDR3 sequence: CASSIPLAVGDNEQFF. The CDR3 DNA sequence: TGTGCCAGTAGTATCCCACTAGCGGTTGGGGACAATGAGCAGTTCTTC.